The T cell receptor (beta chain) described here comes from a study of cytomegalovirus exposure and HLA in healthy donors. The primer mix had 60 Vbeta and 13 Jbeta primers. Method: immunoSEQ multiplex PCR; TCRdb's copy keeps in-frame clones and lacks some. The sample yields approximately 38,000 clones, approximately 79% seen once. The CDR3 contains 15 residues. Germline V gene data show CDR1 as SGHTA and CDR2 as FQGTGA. Trimming at V came to 2 bases and at J to 5 bases, leaving 4 bases not matched to a gene. Sequencing was carried out using PBMCs. This chain joins TRBV7-3 and TRBJ2-1, with 9 bases fitting TRBD2. This TCR was recovered from a woman between 18 and 29 years old in good health and CMV-seropositive. The CDR3: CASSLGRGGDNEQFF. The CDR3 coding sequence is TGTGCCAGCAGCTTAGGGCGGGGGGGCGACAATGAGCAGTTCTTC.